The rows below give T cell receptor beta chains drawn from one sample of a study of beta chain features in type 1 diabetes. Profiling relied on immunoSEQ multiplex PCR, and the TCRdb table lists in-frame clones only, not all of them. The sample lists roughly 100,000 clones, over 25% occurring once. The source material was central memory CD4+ T cells from blood. The receptors originated from a woman under 30 with type 1 diabetes. The CDR3 runs from the conserved cysteine through the conserved F or W. D genes are given only for firm matches. Size is omitted from some rows. Given values are once, few, many or a class for expanded clones.

TRBV6-5	TRBD2	NA	TRBJ2-2	TGTGCCAGCAGTTACCGGGCTGGGACTAGGCCCGGGGAGCTGTTTTTT	CASSYRAGTRPGELFF
TRBV14	NA	NA	TRBJ2-3	TGTGCCAGCAGCCAAGATGGCATCGGCACAGATACGCAGTATTTT	CASSQDGIGTDTQYF
TRBV7-3	TRBD2	few	TRBJ2-5	TGTGCCAGCAGCTCCGGACTAGTCCAAGAGACCCAGTACTTC	CASSSGLVQETQYF
TRBV18	NA	NA	TRBJ1-4	TGTGCCAGCTCGCTGAACCCGGGACTGAGTAATGAAAAACTGTTTTTT	CASSLNPGLSNEKLFF
TRBV11-3	TRBD2	few	TRBJ2-3	TGTGCCAGCAGCTTTAGCGGGAGGCCGGATACGCAGTATTTT	CASSFSGRPDTQYF
TRBV28	TRBD2	NA	TRBJ2-7	TGTGCCAGCAGTCTAGGGATGGGGACTAGCGGGAGATACGAGCAGTACTTC	CASSLGMGTSGRYEQYF
TRBV5-1	TRBD2	NA	TRBJ2-1	TGCGCCAGCAGCCCTGGAGGGCTAGCGGGGGGGGTAAGTTCCTACAATGAGCAGTTCTTC	CASSPGGLAGGVSSYNEQFF
TRBV2	TRBD1	few	TRBJ2-1	TGTGCCAGCAGCCTCGACAGGGGGTCCTACAATGAGCAGTTCTTC	CASSLDRGSYNEQFF
TRBV6-1	TRBD1	NA	TRBJ2-5	TGTGCCAGCAGTGAAATGGGACAGTCGCAAGAGACCCAGTACTTC	CASSEMGQSQETQYF
TRBV5-4	NA	NA	TRBJ1-4	TGTGCCAGCAGCTTGGAGGGGGGGCGACGTACTAATGAAAAACTGTTTTTT	CASSLEGGRRTNEKLFF
TRBV10-3	NA	few	TRBJ1-3	TGTGCCATCCAGGGAGCACAGGGCGCTGGAAACACCATATATTTT	CAIQGAQGAGNTIYF
TRBV2	TRBD1	few	TRBJ1-2	TGTGCCAGCAGTGAAGGACAGGGTGGCTACACCTTC	CASSEGQGGYTF
TRBV15	NA	NA	TRBJ1-1	TGTGCCACCAGCAATTGGCGGGGGGGCGAAACTGAAGCTTTCTTT	CATSNWRGGETEAFF
TRBV6-5	TRBD1	few	TRBJ1-1	TGTGCCAGCAGTTCAACAGGGGTCAGTGAAGCTTTCTTT	CASSSTGVSEAFF